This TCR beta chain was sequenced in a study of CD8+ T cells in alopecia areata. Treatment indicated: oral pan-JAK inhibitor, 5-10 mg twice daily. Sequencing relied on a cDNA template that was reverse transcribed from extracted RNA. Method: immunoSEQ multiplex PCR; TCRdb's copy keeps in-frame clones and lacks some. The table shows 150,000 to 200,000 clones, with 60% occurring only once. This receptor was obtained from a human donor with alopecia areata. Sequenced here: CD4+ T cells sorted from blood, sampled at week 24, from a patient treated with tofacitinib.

The CDR3 coding sequence is TGTGCCAGCAGTGGAGGGGTTGGTGAAAAACTGTTTTTT. Encoded protein: CASSGGVGEKLFF. The chain recombines TRBV2 with TRBJ1-4; a possible D gene is TRBD1 (5 bases). V lost 4 bases to trimming and J lost 7 bases, with 10 bases between them. Germline V gives CDR1 SNHLY, CDR2 FYNNEI. This CDR3 comprises 13 residues. The full variable domain, rest sourced from reference TRBV2 and TRBJ1-4, is EPEVTQTPSHQVTQMGQEVILRCVPISNHLYFYWYRQILGQKVEFLVSFYNNEISEKSEIFDDQFSVERPDGSNFTLKIRSTKLEDSAMYFCASSGGVGEKLFFGSGTQLSVL.